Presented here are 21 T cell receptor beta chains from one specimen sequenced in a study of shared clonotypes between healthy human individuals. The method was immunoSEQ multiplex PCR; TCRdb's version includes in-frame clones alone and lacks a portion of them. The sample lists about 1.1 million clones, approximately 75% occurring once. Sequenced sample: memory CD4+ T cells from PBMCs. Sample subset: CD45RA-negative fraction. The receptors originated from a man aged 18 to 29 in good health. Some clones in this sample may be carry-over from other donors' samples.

The DNA of the CDR3 is TGCGCCAGCAGCTTGAGGACAGGGGTCCAAGAGACCCAGTACTTC. It specifies CASSLRTGVQETQYF. V is TRBV5-1 and J is TRBJ2-5; 9 nucleotides agree with TRBD1. V lost 1 base, J lost 1 base, and 2 bases stayed unmatched. CDR3 length: 15 amino acids. Germline V gene lookup returns CDR1 SGHRS and CDR2 YFSETQ.

For the CDR3, the DNA is TGTGCCAGCAGCTTGGGGGCTAGCGGGAACTCCTACGAGCAGTACTTC. Translated: CASSLGASGNSYEQYF. The V gene is TRBV5-4, the J gene TRBJ2-7; TRBD2 agrees at 9 bases. Germline V lookup: CDR1 SGHNT, CDR2 YYREEE (reference sequence). The CDR3 loop spans 16 amino acids. After removal of 0 bases from V and 0 bases from J, the junction contained 4 bases not matched to a gene.

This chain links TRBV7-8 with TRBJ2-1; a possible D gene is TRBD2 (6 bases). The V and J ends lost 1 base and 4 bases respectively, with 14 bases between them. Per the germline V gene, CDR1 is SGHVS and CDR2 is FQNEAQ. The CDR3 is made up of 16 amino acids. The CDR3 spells CASSLVSSSGYNEQFF. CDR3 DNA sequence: TGTGCCAGCAGCTTAGTTTCTTCGAGCGGGTACAATGAGCAGTTCTTC.

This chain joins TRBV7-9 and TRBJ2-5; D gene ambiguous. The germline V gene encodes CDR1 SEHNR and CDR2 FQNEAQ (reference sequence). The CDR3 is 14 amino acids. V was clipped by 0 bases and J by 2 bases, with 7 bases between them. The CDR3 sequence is CASSLALGQETQYF. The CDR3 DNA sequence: TGTGCCAGCAGCTTAGCCCTTGGACAAGAGACCCAGTACTTC.

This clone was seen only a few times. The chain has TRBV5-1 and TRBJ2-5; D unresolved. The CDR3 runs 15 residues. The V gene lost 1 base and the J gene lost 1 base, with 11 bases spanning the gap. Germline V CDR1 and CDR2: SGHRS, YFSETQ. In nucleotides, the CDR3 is TGCGCCAGCAGCTTGTTCCCCCCTACCCAAGAGACCCAGTACTTC. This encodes CASSLFPPTQETQYF.

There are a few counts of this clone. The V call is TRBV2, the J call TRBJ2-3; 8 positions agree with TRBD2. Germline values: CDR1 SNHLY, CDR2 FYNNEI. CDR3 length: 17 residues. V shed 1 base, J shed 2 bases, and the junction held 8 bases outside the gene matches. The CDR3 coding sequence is TGTGCCAGCAGTGAAGAGACCGGCGGGAGGCCCACAGATACGCAGTATTTT. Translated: CASSEETGGRPTDTQYF. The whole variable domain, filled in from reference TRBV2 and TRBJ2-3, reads EPEVTQTPSHQVTQMGQEVILRCVPISNHLYFYWYRQILGQKVEFLVSFYNNEISEKSEIFDDQFSVERPDGSNFTLKIRSTKLEDSAMYFCASSEETGGRPTDTQYFGPGTRLTVL.

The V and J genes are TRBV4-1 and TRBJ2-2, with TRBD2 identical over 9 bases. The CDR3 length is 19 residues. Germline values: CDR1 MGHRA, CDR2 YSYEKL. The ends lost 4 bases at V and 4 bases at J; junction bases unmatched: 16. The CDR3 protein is CASSRSPNIAGVGTGELFF. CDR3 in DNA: TGCGCCAGCAGCCGTTCTCCGAATATAGCGGGAGTTGGCACCGGGGAGCTGTTTTTT.

CDR3 loop: CASSQDPLTSLSTDTQYF. CDR3 nucleotides: TGTGCCAGCAGCCAAGATCCCCTGACTAGTCTCAGCACAGATACGCAGTATTTT. The rearrangement links TRBV4-2 to TRBJ2-3; perhaps TRBD2 as D (6 bases). This CDR3 region has 18 residues. Looked up from germline, CDR1 is LGHNA and CDR2 is YNFKEQ. Trimming removed 0 bases at V and 0 bases at J, with 16 bases between.

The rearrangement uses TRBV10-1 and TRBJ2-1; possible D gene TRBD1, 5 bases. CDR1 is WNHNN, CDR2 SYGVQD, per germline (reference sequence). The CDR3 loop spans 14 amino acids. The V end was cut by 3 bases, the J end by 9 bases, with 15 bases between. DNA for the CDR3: TGCGCCAGCAGTGATGACGCGACAGCCGTTGAGCAGTTCTTC. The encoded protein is CASSDDATAVEQFF.

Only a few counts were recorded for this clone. CDR3 in amino acids: CASSGSGAQYF. DNA of the CDR3: TGTGCCAGCAGCGGGTCAGGTGCGCAGTATTTT. The chain links TRBV6-5 to TRBJ2-3; D not resolved. Trimming stripped 6 bases from V and 10 bases from J, with 11 bases between. Germline values: CDR1 MNHEY, CDR2 SVGAGI. CDR3 length: 11 residues.

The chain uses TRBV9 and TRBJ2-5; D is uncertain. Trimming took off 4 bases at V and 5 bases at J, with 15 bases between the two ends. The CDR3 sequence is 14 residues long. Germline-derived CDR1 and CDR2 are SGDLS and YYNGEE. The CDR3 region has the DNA TGTGCCAGCAGCCCCGCCCCCCCTCTGGAGACCCAGTACTTC. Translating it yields CASSPAPPLETQYF.

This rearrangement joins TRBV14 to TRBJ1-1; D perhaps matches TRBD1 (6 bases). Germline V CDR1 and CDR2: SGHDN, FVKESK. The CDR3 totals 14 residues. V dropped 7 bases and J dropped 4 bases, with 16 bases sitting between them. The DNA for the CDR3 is TGTGCCAGCAACCTACAGGGCTTCGGCACTGAAGCTTTCTTT. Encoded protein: CASNLQGFGTEAFF.

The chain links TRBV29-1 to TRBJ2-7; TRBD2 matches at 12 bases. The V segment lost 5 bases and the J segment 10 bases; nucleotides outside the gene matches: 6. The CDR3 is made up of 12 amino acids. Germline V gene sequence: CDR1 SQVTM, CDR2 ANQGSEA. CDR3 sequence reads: CSVIGLAGIQYF. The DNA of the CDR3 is TGCAGCGTTATAGGACTAGCGGGAATCCAGTACTTC.

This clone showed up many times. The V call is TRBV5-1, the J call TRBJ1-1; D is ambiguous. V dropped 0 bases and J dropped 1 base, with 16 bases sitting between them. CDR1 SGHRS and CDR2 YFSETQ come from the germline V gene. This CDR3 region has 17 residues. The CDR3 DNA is TGCGCCAGCAGCTTGGTTCCCGGGAAACGGACGAACACTGAAGCTTTCTTT. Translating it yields CASSLVPGKRTNTEAFF.

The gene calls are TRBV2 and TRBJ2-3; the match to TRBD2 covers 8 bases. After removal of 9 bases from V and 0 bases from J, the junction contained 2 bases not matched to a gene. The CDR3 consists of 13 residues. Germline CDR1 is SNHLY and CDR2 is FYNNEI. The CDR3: CASRTSSTDTQYF. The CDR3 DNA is TGTGCCAGTCGGACTAGCAGCACAGATACGCAGTATTTT.

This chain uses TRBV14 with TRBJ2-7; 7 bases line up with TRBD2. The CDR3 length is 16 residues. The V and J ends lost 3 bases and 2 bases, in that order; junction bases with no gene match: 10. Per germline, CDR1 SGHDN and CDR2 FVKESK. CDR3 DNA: TGTGCCAGCAGCCAGATGGGGGGGAACCGGGCCTACGAGCAGTACTTC. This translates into CASSQMGGNRAYEQYF.

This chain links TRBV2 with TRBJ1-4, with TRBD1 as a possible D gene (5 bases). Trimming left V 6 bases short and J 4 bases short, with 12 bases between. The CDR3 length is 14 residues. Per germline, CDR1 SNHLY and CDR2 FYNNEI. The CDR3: CASSQSGVNEKLFF. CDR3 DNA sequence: TGTGCCAGCAGCCAGTCGGGGGTTAATGAAAAACTGTTTTTT.

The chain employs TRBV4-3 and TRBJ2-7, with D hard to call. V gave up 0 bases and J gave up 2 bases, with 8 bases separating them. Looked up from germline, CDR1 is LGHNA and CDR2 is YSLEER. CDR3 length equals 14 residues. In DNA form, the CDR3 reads TGCGCCAGCAGCCAAGACTCCAGAACCTACGAGCAGTACTTC. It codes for CASSQDSRTYEQYF.

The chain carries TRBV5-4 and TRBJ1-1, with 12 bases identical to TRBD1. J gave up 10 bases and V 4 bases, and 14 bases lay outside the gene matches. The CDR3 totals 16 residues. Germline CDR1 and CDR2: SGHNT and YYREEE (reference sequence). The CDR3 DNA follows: TGTGCCAGCAGCCCACAAAGTGGGGGACAGGGGGCGAGAGCTTTCTTT. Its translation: CASSPQSGGQGARAFF.

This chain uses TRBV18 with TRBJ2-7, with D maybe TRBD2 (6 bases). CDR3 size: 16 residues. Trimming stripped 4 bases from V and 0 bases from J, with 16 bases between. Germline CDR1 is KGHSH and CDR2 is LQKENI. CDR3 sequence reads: CASSRKVDGSSYEQYF. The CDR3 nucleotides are TGTGCCAGCTCACGAAAAGTGGACGGGAGCTCCTACGAGCAGTACTTC.

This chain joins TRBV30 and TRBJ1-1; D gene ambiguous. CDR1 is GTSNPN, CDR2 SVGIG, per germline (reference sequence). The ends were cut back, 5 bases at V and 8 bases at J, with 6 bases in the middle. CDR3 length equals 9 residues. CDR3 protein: CAWGREAFF. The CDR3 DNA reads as TGTGCCTGGGGTAGGGAAGCTTTCTTT. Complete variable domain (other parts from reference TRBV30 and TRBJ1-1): SQTIHQWPATLVQPVGSPLSLECTVEGTSNPNLYWYRQAAGRGLQLLFYSVGIGQISSEVPQNLSASRPQDRQFILSSKKLLLSDSGFYLCAWGREAFFGQGTRLTVV.